The 32 T cell receptor beta chains given below trace back to one sample, sequenced in a study of cytomegalovirus exposure and HLA in healthy donors. Primers for the PCR totalled 60 Vbeta and 13 Jbeta. The data were produced by immunoSEQ multiplex PCR, yet TCRdb's version contains in-frame clones alone and is incomplete. The table lists 60,000 or so clones, around 89% of them singletons. Sequencing was done on a sample of PBMCs. The receptors originated from a man in his thirties or forties in good health and CMV-seropositive.

The chain uses TRBV4-1 and TRBJ2-7; 14 bases line up with TRBD2. Looked up from germline, CDR1 is MGHRA and CDR2 is YSYEKL. The V gene end was trimmed by 0 bases and the J gene end by 11 bases; junction bases not matched to a gene: 6. CDR3 length equals 15 residues. The CDR3 nucleotides read TGCGCCAGCAGCCAAGAACCGGGACTAGCGGGAGAGGAGTACTTC. Translation: CASSQEPGLAGEEYF.

This sequence joins TRBV5-6 and TRBJ2-5; D unclear. The length of the CDR3 is 15 residues. V was clipped by 4 bases and J by 0 bases, with 13 bases between them. In germline, CDR1 is SGHDT, CDR2 YYEEEE. The CDR3 nucleotides read TGTGCCAGCAGCCAAGACATGGGCCACCAAGAGACCCAGTACTTC. Its translation: CASSQDMGHQETQYF. The full variable domain, completed using reference TRBV5-6 and TRBJ2-5, is DAGVTQSPTHLIKTRGQQVTLRCSPKSGHDTVSWYQQALGQGPQFIFQYYEEEERQRGNFPDRFSGHQFPNYSSELNVNALLLGDSALYLCASSQDMGHQETQYFGPGTRLLVL.

V is TRBV7-9 and J is TRBJ2-5; D remains unclear. V was trimmed by 1 base and J by 5 bases, leaving 5 bases between them. Per the germline V gene, CDR1 is SEHNR and CDR2 is FQNEAQ (reference sequence). This CDR3 has 12 residues. CDR3 amino acids: CASSLERETQYF. In DNA form, the CDR3 reads TGTGCCAGCAGCTTAGAACGGGAGACCCAGTACTTC. The full variable domain, its missing parts supplied by reference TRBV7-9 and TRBJ2-5, is DTGVSQNPRHKITKRGQNVTFRCDPISEHNRLYWYRQTLGQGPEFLTYFQNEAQLEKSRLLSDRFSAERPKGSFSTLEIQRTEQGDSAMYLCASSLERETQYFGPGTRLLVL.

The J gene is TRBJ1-4, the V gene TRBV7-9; 7 bases map to TRBD1. V lost 3 bases and J lost 7; bases outside the gene matches: 5. CDR3 size: 14 residues. The V gene's germline CDR1 is SEHNR and CDR2 FQNEAQ (reference sequence). The CDR3 loop is CASSFSGGSEKLFF. DNA of the CDR3: TGTGCCAGCAGCTTCTCAGGGGGGAGTGAAAAACTGTTTTTT.

CDR3 DNA sequence: TGTGCCAGCATTCCAGCGGGAGGACCATCCTACGAGCAGTACTTC. Translating it yields CASIPAGGPSYEQYF. The V call is TRBV6-5, the J call TRBJ2-7; 9 nucleotides line up with TRBD2. The CDR3 extends over 15 amino acids. V shed 7 bases and J 1 base; nucleotides not matched to a gene: 8. Per the germline V gene, CDR1 is MNHEY and CDR2 is SVGAGI.

This clone was seen a handful of times. The V and J genes are TRBV6-6 and TRBJ2-2; the match to TRBD2 covers 7 bases. CDR3 length equals 14 residues. Germline V gene data show CDR1 as MNHNY and CDR2 as SVGAGI (reference sequence). V shed 3 bases, J shed 7 bases, and the junction held 5 bases outside the gene matches. Here the CDR3 reads CASSYAGEGGELFF. The CDR3 region has the DNA TGTGCCAGCAGTTATGCGGGGGAAGGCGGGGAGCTGTTTTTT.

The chain joins TRBV5-1 to TRBJ1-1, with D possibly being TRBD1 (5 bases). Germline V lookup: CDR1 SGHRS, CDR2 YFSETQ. V gave up 2 bases and J gave up 1 base, with 18 bases separating them. This CDR3 has 17 residues. The CDR3 bases are TGCGCCAGCAGCTTCGGCGAAGGGGCCTCCCGGAACACTGAAGCTTTCTTT. It specifies CASSFGEGASRNTEAFF.

This rearrangement joins TRBV27 to TRBJ1-2; possible D gene TRBD1, 5 bases. This CDR3 comprises 14 residues. V gave up 7 bases and J gave up 4 bases, with 16 bases separating them. CDR1 MNHEY and CDR2 SMNVEV come from the germline V gene (reference sequence). CDR3 loop: CASKAGGGSYGYTF. As DNA, the CDR3 is TGTGCCAGCAAAGCGGGGGGGGGTAGCTATGGCTACACCTTC.

This chain uses TRBV7-2 with TRBJ2-2; 8 positions agree with TRBD2. V shed 6 bases, J shed 5 bases, and the junction held 8 bases outside the gene matches. In germline, CDR1 is SGHTA, CDR2 FQGNSA. The CDR3 spans 15 residues. The CDR3 nucleotides are TGTGCCAGCAGAGATACTAGCGGTATAACCGGGGAGCTGTTTTTT. Amino acid sequence: CASRDTSGITGELFF.

This chain connects TRBV6-1 to TRBJ2-1; 8 bases line up with TRBD1. The CDR3 covers 14 residues. CDR1 is MNHNS, CDR2 SASEGT, per germline. Trimming cost V 4 bases and J 5 bases; bases outside gene matches: 4. CDR3 protein: CASSARQGNNEQFF. DNA of the CDR3: TGTGCCAGCAGTGCGAGACAGGGGAACAATGAGCAGTTCTTC.

V gene TRBV7-3 combines with J gene TRBJ1-3; D is unresolved. The CDR3 extends over 14 amino acids. The V end lost 5 bases, the J end lost 2 bases, and 10 bases lay between the germline ends. In germline, CDR1 is SGHTA, CDR2 FQGTGA. The CDR3 spells CASSLDTTGNTIYF. DNA of the CDR3: TGTGCCAGCAGCCTCGACACAACTGGAAACACCATATATTTT. Full variable domain (missing parts from reference TRBV7-3 and TRBJ1-3): GAGVSQTPSNKVTEKGKYVELRCDPISGHTALYWYRQSLGQGPEFLIYFQGTGAADDSGLPNDRFFAVRPEGSVSTLKIQRTERGDSAVYLCASSLDTTGNTIYFGEGSWLTVV.

The rearrangement links TRBV29-1 to TRBJ2-1, with 7 bases matching TRBD1. The junction had 8 bases not matched to a gene; V was cut back by 7 bases and J by 5 bases. From germline, CDR1 is SQVTM and CDR2 ANQGSEA. There are 13 residues in the CDR3. CDR3 protein: CSATTGIDNEQFF. The CDR3 DNA reads TGCAGCGCCACGACAGGGATCGACAATGAGCAGTTCTTC.

By share, this clone counts as medium-sized. This specimen includes other DNA sequences encoding the same CDR3. The V call is TRBV6-5, the J call TRBJ2-7; 12 nucleotides line up with TRBD2. The V gene's germline CDR1 is MNHEY and CDR2 SVGAGI. Trimming cost V 0 bases and J 4 bases; bases outside gene matches: 1. CDR3 size: 15 residues. The CDR3 nucleotides read TGTGCCAGCAGTTACTCGACTAGCGGGAGTTACGAGCAGTACTTC. This sequence encodes CASSYSTSGSYEQYF.

This clone was recorded a few times. J is TRBJ2-1 and V is TRBV15; possibly TRBD1 for D (6 bases). This CDR3 has 15 residues. Germline loops: CDR1 LNHNV, CDR2 YYDKDF (reference sequence). The germline V and J ends were trimmed by 3 bases and 1 base, with 10 bases remaining between them. The CDR3 sequence is CATSRDQGSYNEQFF. CDR3 in DNA: TGTGCCACCAGCAGGGACCAGGGGTCCTACAATGAGCAGTTCTTC.

The chain joins TRBV28 to TRBJ1-5, with D unclear. In germline, CDR1 is MDHEN, CDR2 SYDVKM. The CDR3 sequence is 15 residues long. V was shortened by 2 bases and J by 5 bases, with 13 bases between the two germline ends. The CDR3 DNA reads as TGTGCCAGCAGTTTACGAGGAAGATCCTATCAGCCCCAGCATTTT. Amino acid sequence: CASSLRGRSYQPQHF.

V is TRBV25-1 and J is TRBJ1-6; 12 positions agree with TRBD1. This CDR3 contains 16 residues. J was trimmed by 8 bases and V by 4 bases; bases with no gene match: 6. Germline-derived CDR1 and CDR2 are MGHDK and SYGVNS. CDR3 bases: TGTGCCAGCAGTGTTCCGGGACAGGGGGCAGATTCACCCCTCCACTTT. Translation: CASSVPGQGADSPLHF.

CDR3 in amino acids: CASSPLLGTGELFF. CDR3 nucleotides: TGTGCCAGCAGCCCGTTACTCGGGACCGGGGAGCTGTTTTTT. The V gene is TRBV7-2, the J gene TRBJ2-2; D call uncertain. The V gene's germline CDR1 is SGHTA and CDR2 FQGNSA. This CDR3 contains 14 residues. V lost 5 bases, J lost 5 bases, and 12 bases lay in between.

This chain connects TRBV4-3 to TRBJ1-2, with D maybe TRBD1 (6 bases). In germline, CDR1 is LGHNA, CDR2 YSLEER. V lost 1 base, J lost 2 bases, and 11 bases lay in between. This CDR3 spans 15 amino acids. DNA for the CDR3: TGCGCCAGCAGCCAAGTATGGGACAAGAACTATGGCTACACCTTC. Its translation: CASSQVWDKNYGYTF.

The V call is TRBV5-1, the J call TRBJ2-5; 11 bases line up with TRBD1. The germline CDR1 and CDR2 sequences are SGHRS and YFSETQ. Trimming cost V 5 bases and J 4 bases; bases outside gene matches: 7. The CDR3 has 15 amino acids. The CDR3 here is CASSQGQGARETQYF. CDR3 DNA sequence: TGCGCCAGCAGTCAAGGACAGGGGGCGAGAGAGACCCAGTACTTC.

The rearrangement joins TRBV7-2 to TRBJ2-7, with 8 bases aligning to TRBD2. CDR3 length: 16 amino acids. Per the germline V gene, CDR1 is SGHTA and CDR2 is FQGNSA. J was trimmed by 1 base and V by 5 bases; bases with no gene match: 10. This CDR3 reads CASSPGLAGASYEQYF. For the CDR3, the DNA is TGTGCCAGCAGCCCAGGCCTAGCGGGCGCTTCCTACGAGCAGTACTTC.

Only a few counts were recorded for this clone. The chain has TRBV6-1 and TRBJ1-1, with 8 positions matching TRBD1. The CDR3 totals 14 residues. The germline V gene encodes CDR1 MNHNS and CDR2 SASEGT. V was pared by 1 base and J by 3 bases, with 1 base of the junction left unmatched. For the CDR3, the DNA is TGTGCCAGCAGTGAAGGACAGGGGCACACTGAAGCTTTCTTT. Translation gives CASSEGQGHTEAFF.

The chain couples TRBV18 to TRBJ2-2; tentative D call: TRBD2 (6 bases). The CDR3 is 15 amino acids. Germline V CDR1 and CDR2: KGHSH, LQKENI. V was clipped by 4 bases and J by 4 bases, with 13 bases between them. The CDR3 region is CASSRDSRGTGELFF. CDR3 DNA sequence: TGTGCCAGCTCACGGGACTCGAGAGGCACCGGGGAGCTGTTTTTT. The full variable domain, its missing parts supplied by reference TRBV18 and TRBJ2-2, is NAGVMQNPRHLVRRRGQEARLRCSPMKGHSHVYWYRQLPEEGLKFMVYLQKENIIDESGMPKERFSAEFPKEGPSILRIQQVVRGDSAAYFCASSRDSRGTGELFFGEGSRLTVL.

The V and J genes are TRBV27 and TRBJ2-2; tentative D call: TRBD2 (6 bases). The CDR3 consists of 12 residues. V was shortened by 8 bases and J by 6 bases, with 10 bases between the two germline ends. Germline loops: CDR1 MNHEY, CDR2 SMNVEV (reference sequence). This chain's CDR3 is CASRRRAGELFF. CDR3 nucleotide sequence: TGTGCCAGCCGCAGGAGGGCCGGGGAGCTGTTTTTT.

The CDR3 region has the DNA TGTGCCAGCACCTCCTTTAGGGAGCTGTTTTTT. It yields the protein CASTSFRELFF. The chain carries TRBV6-6 and TRBJ2-2; no reliable D call. The germline V and J ends were trimmed by 7 bases and 9 bases, with 9 bases remaining between them. This CDR3 contains 11 residues. Germline CDR1 is MNHNY and CDR2 is SVGAGI (reference sequence).

The chain employs TRBV27 and TRBJ2-1; 13 bases fit TRBD2. Unmatched junction bases numbered 2, after V lost 5 bases and J lost 7 bases. Germline CDR1 is MNHEY and CDR2 is SMNVEV (reference sequence). The length of the CDR3 is 14 residues. CDR3 sequence: CASSGLAGANEQFF. The DNA for the CDR3 is TGTGCCAGCAGTGGACTAGCGGGAGCGAATGAGCAGTTCTTC.

This chain uses TRBV10-3 with TRBJ2-1; 10 bases match TRBD2. Germline loops: CDR1 ENHRY, CDR2 SYGVKD. Germline trimming cut 6 bases from V and 8 bases from J; bases unmatched to any gene: 10. The CDR3 runs 15 residues. CDR3 nucleotides: TGTGCCATCAGCCTCGCTAGCGGGAGTTGGGATGAGCAGTTCTTC. Translating gives CAISLASGSWDEQFF.

There are a few counts of this clone. This sequence joins TRBV7-3 and TRBJ2-3; 16 bases are a match to TRBD2. Unmatched junction bases numbered 6, after V lost 5 bases and J lost 4 bases. CDR1 is SGHTA, CDR2 FQGTGA, per germline. The CDR3 is 17 residues long. For the CDR3, the DNA is TGTGCCAGCAGCCGCGGGACTAGCGGGAGGGCCTCAGATACGCAGTATTTT. It specifies CASSRGTSGRASDTQYF.

The chain recombines TRBV13 with TRBJ2-7, with a possible D match to TRBD2 (6 bases). The CDR3 extends over 14 amino acids. V lost 4 bases to trimming and J lost 5 bases, with 15 bases between them. CDR1 PRHDT and CDR2 FYEKMQ come from the germline V gene (reference sequence). The CDR3, as DNA: TGTGCCAGCAGCTCCCGGAGGGGAAGCGACGAGCAGTACTTC. Translated: CASSSRRGSDEQYF. The variable domain in full, with the rest retrieved from reference TRBV13 and TRBJ2-7, is AAGVIQSPRHLIKEKRETATLKCYPIPRHDTVYWYQQGPGQDPQFLISFYEKMQSDKGSIPDRFSAQQFSDYHSELNMSSLELGDSALYFCASSSRRGSDEQYFGPGTRLTVT.

The chain carries TRBV5-1 and TRBJ2-5; maybe TRBD2 (5 bases). The ends were cut back, 6 bases at V and 5 bases at J, with 20 bases in the middle. Germline V gene sequence: CDR1 SGHRS, CDR2 YFSETQ. The CDR3 runs 15 residues. In DNA form, the CDR3 reads TGCGCCAGCATCGGAGGCGATTCGCCTGGGGAGACCCAGTACTTC. Amino acids: CASIGGDSPGETQYF.

The CDR3 nucleotides are TGTGCCAGCAGCTTAGTGCTAGCGCGAACTCACAATGAGCAGTTCTTC. It codes for CASSLVLARTHNEQFF. V is TRBV11-2 and J is TRBJ2-1, with a weak D call TRBD2 (6 bases). This CDR3 comprises 16 residues. V lost 1 base and J 5 bases, leaving 15 bases between the germline ends. Germline lookup yields CDR1 SGHAT and CDR2 FQNNGV.

The rearrangement uses TRBV11-2 and TRBJ1-5; D may be TRBD1 (6 bases). The length of the CDR3 is 15 residues. The germline gives CDR1 SGHAT, CDR2 FQNNGV. The V end was cut by 0 bases, the J end by 7 bases, with 13 bases between. For the CDR3, the DNA is TGTGCCAGCAGCTTAGATGGGGGGGGCGGACAGCCCCAGCATTTT. Its translation is CASSLDGGGGQPQHF.

This clone has a single count. The gene calls are TRBV28 and TRBJ1-2; D unresolved. V was cut by 3 bases and J by 5 bases, with 4 bases left in between. The CDR3 has 11 amino acids. CDR1 and CDR2 (germline): MDHEN, SYDVKM. CDR3 amino acids: CASSFLYGYTF. Here the CDR3 DNA reads TGTGCCAGCAGTTTTCTTTATGGCTACACCTTC.